This TCR beta chain was obtained from a study of T cell responses to AZD1222 COVID-19 vaccine. Repertoires were generated with immunoSEQ multiplex PCR, while TCRdb's copy carries only in-frame clones and drops some. The sample holds some 140,000 clones, approximately 90% seen once. Trimming pared 0 bases from V and 0 bases from J, leaving 0 bases between. The germline V gene encodes CDR1 WSHSY and CDR2 SAAADI. This CDR3 is 13 amino acids long. Overall study results and limits: Spike-specific TCRs gained breadth and depth after people received two AZD1222 doses.

With regard to this clone: Its specificity is unknown.

The sequencing here drew on peripheral blood, taken on day 0 of AZD1222 vaccination. This chain uses TRBV10-2 with TRBJ2-1, with D uncertain. The receptor comes from an adult in good health. CDR3 residues: CASSESSYNEQFF. DNA of the CDR3: TGCGCCAGCAGTGAGTCCTCCTACAATGAGCAGTTCTTC.